These T cell receptor beta chains were read from a single sample in a study of cytomegalovirus exposure and HLA in healthy donors. Some clones are missing from TCRdb's copy, which holds only in-frame ones; the method was immunoSEQ multiplex PCR. The data contain more than 90,000 clones, approximately 81% of them singletons. The specimen was PBMCs. The receptors stem from a woman in her 70s in good health and CMV-seropositive. The CDR3 runs from the conserved cysteine through the conserved F or W. Fields, in order: V gene, J gene, D gene, clone size, CDR3 protein, CDR3 DNA. The D gene is left open where the match is weak. Rows give clone size only sometimes, using once, few, many, or a class for an expanded clone.

v_call: TRBV11-2; j_call: TRBJ1-4; d_call: TRBD1; clone_size: NA; cdr3_aa: CASSPRQGAGEEKLFF; cdr3_nt: TGTGCCAGCAGCCCACGACAGGGGGCTGGTGAGGAAAAACTGTTTTTT
v_call: TRBV5-1; j_call: TRBJ2-1; d_call: NA; clone_size: NA; cdr3_aa: CASSLTGTPWNEQFF; cdr3_nt: TGCGCCAGCAGCTTGACGGGAACCCCTTGGAATGAGCAGTTCTTC
v_call: TRBV15; j_call: TRBJ2-1; d_call: NA; clone_size: NA; cdr3_aa: CATSRTGEQFF; cdr3_nt: TGTGCCACCAGCAGGACGGGTGAGCAGTTCTTC
v_call: TRBV2; j_call: TRBJ1-1; d_call: NA; clone_size: few; cdr3_aa: CASSVETAMNTEAFF; cdr3_nt: TGTGCCAGCAGTGTAGAGACAGCCATGAACACTGAAGCTTTCTTT
v_call: TRBV6-1; j_call: TRBJ2-7; d_call: TRBD2; clone_size: NA; cdr3_aa: CASSLWTSGKDEQYF; cdr3_nt: TGTGCCAGCAGTCTATGGACTAGCGGGAAGGACGAGCAGTACTTC
v_call: TRBV30; j_call: TRBJ2-7; d_call: NA; clone_size: once; cdr3_aa: CAWRDTGKLYEQYF; cdr3_nt: TGTGCCTGGAGGGACACAGGGAAGCTCTACGAGCAGTACTTC
v_call: TRBV5-1; j_call: TRBJ2-7; d_call: TRBD1; clone_size: NA; cdr3_aa: CASSLTGESEQYF; cdr3_nt: TGCGCCAGCAGCTTGACAGGGGAAAGCGAGCAGTACTTC
v_call: TRBV5-1; j_call: TRBJ2-1; d_call: NA; clone_size: NA; cdr3_aa: CASSLGNGFDEQFF; cdr3_nt: TGCGCCAGCAGCTTGGGCAACGGGTTTGATGAGCAGTTCTTC
v_call: TRBV7-9; j_call: TRBJ2-1; d_call: TRBD2; clone_size: NA; cdr3_aa: CASSMWLAGYNEQFF; cdr3_nt: TGTGCCAGCTCAATGTGGCTAGCGGGCTACAATGAGCAGTTCTTC
v_call: TRBV6-6; j_call: TRBJ2-7; d_call: NA; clone_size: NA; cdr3_aa: CASSYDGMYEQYF; cdr3_nt: TGTGCCAGCAGTTACGACGGGATGTACGAGCAGTACTTC
v_call: TRBV6-1; j_call: TRBJ2-1; d_call: NA; clone_size: NA; cdr3_aa: CASSEIGGSYNEQFF; cdr3_nt: TGTGCCAGCAGTGAAATCGGCGGTTCGTACAATGAGCAGTTCTTC
v_call: TRBV5-4; j_call: TRBJ1-2; d_call: NA; clone_size: few; cdr3_aa: CASSLSTRGDGYTF; cdr3_nt: TGTGCCAGCAGCTTGTCAACCAGGGGAGATGGCTACACCTTC
v_call: TRBV4-1; j_call: TRBJ1-1; d_call: NA; clone_size: NA; cdr3_aa: CASSHLRDTEAFF; cdr3_nt: TGCGCCAGCAGCCACCTCAGGGACACTGAAGCTTTCTTT
v_call: TRBV18; j_call: TRBJ2-7; d_call: TRBD2; clone_size: NA; cdr3_aa: CASSPTGGVSYEQYF; cdr3_nt: TGTGCCAGCTCACCTACGGGGGGGGTCTCCTACGAGCAGTACTTC
v_call: TRBV7-9; j_call: TRBJ2-2; d_call: NA; clone_size: NA; cdr3_aa: CASRASRAPNTGELFF; cdr3_nt: TGTGCCAGCAGGGCTAGCAGAGCACCGAACACCGGGGAGCTGTTTTTT
v_call: TRBV5-6; j_call: TRBJ2-4; d_call: TRBD1; clone_size: NA; cdr3_aa: CASSPGQGAQNIQYF; cdr3_nt: TGTGCCAGCAGCCCCGGACAGGGGGCACAGAACATTCAGTACTTC
v_call: TRBV11-3; j_call: TRBJ2-1; d_call: NA; clone_size: NA; cdr3_aa: CASSPNSPNEQFF; cdr3_nt: TGTGCCAGCAGCCCCAATAGCCCAAATGAGCAGTTCTTC
v_call: TRBV19; j_call: TRBJ2-1; d_call: NA; clone_size: NA; cdr3_aa: CASSLATSRNEQFF; cdr3_nt: TGTGCCAGTAGTTTAGCGACTAGTCGTAATGAGCAGTTCTTC
v_call: TRBV11-2; j_call: TRBJ2-1; d_call: TRBD2; clone_size: once; cdr3_aa: CASSLGLANEQFF; cdr3_nt: TGTGCCAGCAGCTTGGGACTAGCCAATGAGCAGTTCTTC
v_call: TRBV7-9; j_call: TRBJ2-5; d_call: TRBD2; clone_size: NA; cdr3_aa: CASSSGLAGAETQYF; cdr3_nt: TGTGCCAGCAGCTCGGGACTAGCGGGAGCAGAGACCCAGTACTTC
v_call: TRBV7-9; j_call: TRBJ1-4; d_call: NA; clone_size: NA; cdr3_aa: CASSQGDLEKLFF; cdr3_nt: TGTGCCAGCAGTCAAGGTGACTTAGAAAAACTGTTTTTT
v_call: TRBV11-3; j_call: TRBJ2-3; d_call: TRBD1; clone_size: once; cdr3_aa: CASSGGQGTQYF; cdr3_nt: TGTGCCAGCAGCGGTGGACAGGGTACGCAGTATTTT
v_call: TRBV29-1; j_call: TRBJ2-6; d_call: NA; clone_size: NA; cdr3_aa: CSVEDHLGRGSGANVLTF; cdr3_nt: TGCAGTGTTGAAGACCACCTCGGAAGGGGCTCTGGGGCCAACGTCCTGACTTTC
v_call: TRBV19; j_call: TRBJ1-2; d_call: NA; clone_size: NA; cdr3_aa: CASSDPQGSSYGYTF; cdr3_nt: TGTGCCAGTAGCGACCCACAGGGTTCGAGCTATGGCTACACCTTC
v_call: TRBV7-9; j_call: TRBJ2-7; d_call: TRBD2; clone_size: NA; cdr3_aa: CASSLGIAGRYEQYF; cdr3_nt: TGTGCCAGCAGCTTGGGGATAGCGGGCCGCTACGAGCAGTACTTC
v_call: TRBV6-6; j_call: TRBJ2-7; d_call: NA; clone_size: NA; cdr3_aa: CASGTYEQYF; cdr3_nt: TGTGCCAGCGGCACCTACGAGCAGTACTTC
v_call: TRBV7-2; j_call: TRBJ2-7; d_call: NA; clone_size: once; cdr3_aa: CASSLQVITYEQYF; cdr3_nt: TGTGCCAGCAGCTTACAGGTGATAACCTACGAGCAGTACTTC
v_call: TRBV13; j_call: TRBJ2-1; d_call: NA; clone_size: NA; cdr3_aa: CASSSPSVAGAIDEQFF; cdr3_nt: TGTGCCAGCAGCTCGCCCTCAGTGGCGGGGGCGATCGATGAGCAGTTCTTC
v_call: TRBV19; j_call: TRBJ2-5; d_call: TRBD2; clone_size: few; cdr3_aa: CASGTSGTQGWETQYF; cdr3_nt: TGTGCCAGCGGGACTAGCGGGACTCAAGGGTGGGAGACCCAGTACTTC
v_call: TRBV6-5; j_call: TRBJ2-1; d_call: NA; clone_size: NA; cdr3_aa: CASSRSNEQFF; cdr3_nt: TGTGCCAGCAGTCGTTCGAATGAGCAGTTCTTC
v_call: TRBV18; j_call: TRBJ2-7; d_call: NA; clone_size: NA; cdr3_aa: CASSERTDRVEQYF; cdr3_nt: TGTGCCAGCTCAGAGCGGACGGACCGCGTCGAGCAGTACTTC
v_call: TRBV5-4; j_call: TRBJ1-5; d_call: NA; clone_size: NA; cdr3_aa: CASRPGPNSNQPQHF; cdr3_nt: TGTGCCAGCAGACCCGGTCCGAATAGCAATCAGCCCCAGCATTTT
v_call: TRBV5-1; j_call: TRBJ2-5; d_call: TRBD1; clone_size: NA; cdr3_aa: CASSLAPGQAQETQYF; cdr3_nt: TGCGCCAGCAGCTTGGCGCCGGGACAGGCTCAAGAGACCCAGTACTTC
v_call: TRBV7-6; j_call: TRBJ2-4; d_call: NA; clone_size: NA; cdr3_aa: CASSLGPAGPDKNIQYF; cdr3_nt: TGTGCCAGCAGCTTAGGTCCGGCAGGGCCGGACAAAAACATTCAGTACTTC
v_call: TRBV28; j_call: TRBJ1-4; d_call: NA; clone_size: few; cdr3_aa: CASSLSLGTGGEKLFF; cdr3_nt: TGTGCCAGCAGTTTGTCCCTCGGGACGGGAGGGGAAAAACTGTTTTTT
v_call: TRBV18; j_call: TRBJ1-1; d_call: NA; clone_size: NA; cdr3_aa: CASSPPGQMNTEAFF; cdr3_nt: TGTGCCAGCTCACCACCGGGCCAGATGAACACTGAAGCTTTCTTT